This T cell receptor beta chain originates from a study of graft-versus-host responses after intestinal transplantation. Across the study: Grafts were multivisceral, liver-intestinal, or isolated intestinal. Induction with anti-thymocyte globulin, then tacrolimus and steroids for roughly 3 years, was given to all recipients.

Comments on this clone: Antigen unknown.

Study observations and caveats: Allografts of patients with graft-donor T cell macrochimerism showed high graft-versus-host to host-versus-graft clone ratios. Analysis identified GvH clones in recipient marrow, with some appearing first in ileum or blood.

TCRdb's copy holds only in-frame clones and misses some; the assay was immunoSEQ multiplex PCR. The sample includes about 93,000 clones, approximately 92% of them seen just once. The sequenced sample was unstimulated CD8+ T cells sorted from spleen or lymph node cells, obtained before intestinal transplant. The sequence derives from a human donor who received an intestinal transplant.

CDR3 protein: CASSGWTGTGKRSPLHF. The DNA of the CDR3 is TGTGCCAGCAGCGGATGGACAGGGACCGGCAAAAGGTCACCCCTCCACTTT. The rearrangement uses TRBV5-4 and TRBJ1-6, with TRBD1 matching 8 bases. In germline, CDR1 is SGHNT, CDR2 YYREEE (reference sequence). Germline trimming cut 4 bases from V and 10 bases from J; bases unmatched to any gene: 16. The CDR3 has 17 residues.